The 27 T cell receptor beta chains listed next were all sequenced from one sample in a study of T cells in Graves' hyperthyroidism and ophthalmopathy. What was amplified from RNA transcripts were TCR beta CDR3 regions. HTBI primers drove first-round RT-PCR of the TCR CDR3. TCRdb processed the multiplex PCR reads anew with MiXCR; each CDR3 protein has one entry. The sample carries about 380,000 distinct CDR3 sequences, around 18% recorded once. Sequencing input: blood. The source is a man in his late teens or twenties with Graves' ophthalmopathy.

This clonotype was seen many times. The chain employs TRBV12-3 or TRBV12-4 and TRBJ2-7; 8 positions agree with TRBD1. The CDR3 contains 15 residues. J gave up 6 bases and V 5 bases, and 12 bases lay outside the gene matches. The CDR3 DNA follows: TGTGCCAGCAGTCCTGGACAGGGCGGGTTAAGCGAGCAGTACTTC. Amino acids: CASSPGQGGLSEQYF.

Many counts were recorded for this clonotype. The DNA for the CDR3 is TGTGCCAGCCCCAATCTGACAGGGAACACTGAAGCTTTCTTT. Translating it yields CASPNLTGNTEAFF. This rearrangement joins TRBV2 to TRBJ1-1, with a possible D match to TRBD1 (6 bases). CDR1 and CDR2 from the germline V gene are SNHLY and FYNNEI. The germline V and J ends were trimmed by 8 bases and 1 base, with 14 bases remaining between them. CDR3 length: 14 residues.

The chain has TRBV20-1 and TRBJ2-1, with 9 bases aligning to TRBD2. V was pared by 6 bases and J by 1 base, with 16 bases of the junction left unmatched. The CDR3 consists of 18 residues. The V gene's germline CDR1 is DFQATT and CDR2 SNEGSKA (reference sequence). DNA for the CDR3: TGCAGTGCCCCGTCGGGGCGGGGGGGACCCTCGTCCTACAATGAGCAGTTCTTC. Its translation is CSAPSGRGGPSSYNEQFF.

The sample holds many counts of this clonotype. The chain links TRBV7-8 to TRBJ1-6, with D possibly being TRBD1 (6 bases). The germline V gene has CDR1 SGHVS and CDR2 FQNEAQ. The V end was cut by 3 bases, the J end by 13 bases, with 13 bases between. The CDR3 has 13 residues. This CDR3 is CASSLGDIRPLHF. The CDR3 DNA sequence: TGTGCCAGCAGCTTGGGGGACATACGCCCCCTCCACTTT.

This clonotype was seen just once. The chain employs TRBV2 and TRBJ1-2; 12 bases line up with TRBD1. CDR3 length: 17 residues. From germline, CDR1 is SNHLY and CDR2 FYNNEI. With 6 bases clipped from V and 2 bases from J, the junction kept 10 bases outside the gene matches. Here the CDR3 reads CASSAHRDRGRNYGYTF. In nucleotides, the CDR3 is TGTGCCAGCAGCGCCCACCGGGACAGGGGGCGAAACTATGGCTACACCTTC.

The chain has TRBV6-1 and TRBJ2-3; 9 bases map to TRBD1. Germline CDR1 reads MNHNS; CDR2 reads SASEGT. The CDR3 covers 14 residues. V trimming: 10 bases; J trimming: 3 bases; junction bases outside the gene matches: 8. The DNA of the CDR3 is TGTGCCACCCTCGAACAGGGGGCTACAGATACGCAGTATTTT. Protein sequence: CATLEQGATDTQYF.

This clonotype came up many times. The chain joins TRBV19 to TRBJ1-2; maybe TRBD1 (6 bases). The CDR3 spans 13 residues. Trimming stripped 3 bases from V and 3 bases from J, with 8 bases between. Germline V gene data show CDR1 as LNHDA and CDR2 as SQIVND (reference sequence). The CDR3 is CASSIWTDYGYTF. The DNA for the CDR3 is TGTGCCAGTAGTATCTGGACAGACTATGGCTACACCTTC.

This clonotype was counted at least ten times. The junction departs from germline at one end; a sequencing error may be responsible. This sequence joins TRBV7-2 and TRBJ1-2; D is unclear. From germline, CDR1 is SGHTA and CDR2 FQGNSA. The CDR3 extends over 14 amino acids. The DNA of the CDR3 is TGTGCCAGCAGCCTAGCCGTACTCAACTATGGCTACACCTTC. Translating it yields CASSLAVLNYGYTF. Full variable domain (remainder filled in from reference TRBV7-2 and TRBJ1-2): GAGVSQSPSNKVTEKGKDVELRCDPISGHTALYWYRQSLGQGLEFLIYFQGNSAPDKSGLPSDRFSAERTGGSVSTLTIQRTQQEDSAVYLCASSLAVLNYGYTFGSGTRLTVV.

This clonotype appeared a few times. This chain connects TRBV5-5 to TRBJ2-2, with unresolved D. V dropped 7 bases and J dropped 0 bases, with 10 bases sitting between them. The germline CDR1 and CDR2 sequences are SGHKS and YYEKEE (reference sequence). This CDR3 is 14 amino acids long. The CDR3 DNA reads as TGTGCCAGCTGGTACAACGCGAACACCGGGGAGCTGTTTTTT. It is translated as CASWYNANTGELFF.

In this sample, this clonotype turned up many times. The V and J genes are TRBV7-2 and TRBJ1-6; a weak D match, TRBD1 (5 bases). CDR3 length: 13 amino acids. Germline V gives CDR1 SGHTA, CDR2 FQGNSA. V was trimmed by 2 bases and J by 11 bases, leaving 10 bases between them. The DNA for the CDR3 is TGTGCCAGCAGCTTAACAGGCGTGACACCCCTCCACTTT. It is translated as CASSLTGVTPLHF.

There are many counts of this clonotype. The V call is TRBV27, the J call TRBJ1-1, with TRBD1 matching 7 bases. Looked up from germline, CDR1 is MNHEY and CDR2 is SMNVEV (reference sequence). Trimming took 6 bases from V and 8 from J; bases not matched to a gene: 18. The CDR3 has 16 residues. CDR3 DNA sequence: TGTGCCAGCAGCCCCAGTCAGGGGGATCTACCGGGGGAAGCTTTCTTT. Encoded protein: CASSPSQGDLPGEAFF.

This rearrangement joins TRBV6-5 to TRBJ2-2; no reliable D call. Trimming shortened V by 2 bases and J by 2 bases, and 9 bases separated the two germline ends. The germline CDR1 and CDR2 sequences are MNHEY and SVGAGI. The CDR3 runs 15 residues. The CDR3: CASSYDDINTGELFF. The CDR3 nucleotides are TGTGCCAGCAGTTACGACGACATTAACACCGGGGAGCTGTTTTTT.

This clonotype was found many times. The chain couples TRBV28 to TRBJ1-1, with D unresolved. The V gene lost 5 bases and the J gene lost 3 bases, with 19 bases spanning the gap. CDR1 is MDHEN, CDR2 SYDVKM, per germline. The CDR3 extends over 16 amino acids. CDR3 in amino acids: CASSAPKGRRDTEAFF. CDR3 nucleotides: TGTGCCAGCAGTGCCCCAAAAGGGCGTAGGGACACTGAAGCTTTCTTT.

This clonotype was counted many times. This rearrangement joins TRBV24-1 to TRBJ2-7; possibly TRBD1 or TRBD2 for D (5 bases each). V dropped 3 bases and J dropped 5 bases, with 13 bases sitting between them. Germline CDR1 and CDR2: KGHDR and SFDVKD. The CDR3 is 14 amino acids. For the CDR3, the DNA is TGTGCCACCAGTGATGGGGGAACGGGCCACGAGCAGTACTTC. Translated, it gives CATSDGGTGHEQYF.

This clonotype was counted ten times or more. The chain links TRBV20-1 to TRBJ2-1; 8 bases agree with TRBD2. Germline CDR1 is DFQATT and CDR2 is SNEGSKA (reference sequence). This CDR3 has 16 amino acids. After removal of 1 base from V and 2 bases from J, the junction contained 7 bases not matched to a gene. As DNA, the CDR3 is TGCAGTGCTAGAGTCCCCGGGAGGGGTACCTACAATGAGCAGTTCTTC. This codes for CSARVPGRGTYNEQFF.

Only a few counts were recorded for this clonotype. This chain links TRBV28 with TRBJ1-6; D remains unclear. V lost 7 bases to trimming and J lost 10 bases, with 11 bases between them. Germline CDR1 and CDR2: MDHEN and SYDVKM. The CDR3 has 12 residues. CDR3 region: CASTESTSPLHF. The CDR3, as DNA: TGTGCCAGCACCGAATCCACATCACCCCTCCACTTT.

The genes are TRBV20-1 and TRBJ1-5, with 7 bases matching TRBD1. The CDR3 spans 12 residues. Germline lookup yields CDR1 DFQATT and CDR2 SNEGSKA (reference sequence). CDR3 nucleotides: TGCAATATCGACAGGGGCAATCAGCCCCAGCATTTT. Its protein product is CNIDRGNQPQHF.

This clonotype has ten or more counts. V and J are TRBV10-2 and TRBJ2-7; D possibly corresponds to TRBD1 (6 bases). From germline, CDR1 is WSHSY and CDR2 SAAADI. This CDR3 spans 13 amino acids. The V and J ends lost 4 bases and 1 base respectively, with 8 bases between them. In DNA form, the CDR3 reads TGCGCCAGCAGTGTGGACAGATCCTACGAGCAGTACTTC. Translated: CASSVDRSYEQYF.

The CDR3 bases are TGCAGTGCTAGAGATTCTAGCCTGGGGGACACTGAAGCTTTCTTT. Translating it yields CSARDSSLGDTEAFF. The rearrangement joins TRBV20-1 to TRBJ1-1, with D maybe TRBD1 (5 bases). The CDR3 length is 15 residues. The V gene's germline CDR1 is DFQATT and CDR2 SNEGSKA (reference sequence). Trimming cost V 0 bases and J 3 bases, with 14 bases left between them.

This chain uses TRBV2 with TRBJ2-5, with D possibly matching TRBD2 (6 bases). V lost 6 bases to trimming and J lost 5 bases, with 22 bases between them. The CDR3 sequence is 16 residues long. CDR1 is SNHLY, CDR2 FYNNEI, per germline. This CDR3 is CASRIDSLGGLETQYF. As DNA, the CDR3 is TGTGCCAGCAGGATAGACAGCTTGGGAGGCCTTGAGACCCAGTACTTC.

In this sample, this clonotype turned up many times. The genes are TRBV7-8 and TRBJ2-1, with D perhaps being TRBD1 or TRBD2 (5 bases each). Germline V gene sequence: CDR1 SGHVS, CDR2 FQNEAQ. This CDR3 is built from 13 residues. Deletions cut 3 bases from V and 8 bases from J, with 11 bases between. The CDR3 sequence: CASSFGALDEQFF. Here the CDR3 DNA reads TGTGCCAGCAGCTTCGGGGCGCTAGATGAGCAGTTCTTC.

With regard to this clonotype: A read error may be the cause here, since a much bigger clone is one base away. The J gene is TRBJ2-7, the V gene TRBV11-1; 8 bases align to TRBD1. The length of the CDR3 is 16 residues. Germline-derived CDR1 and CDR2 are SGHAT and FQDESV (reference sequence). The CDR3 DNA reads TGTGCCAACAGCTTCCCGACCGGGACAGGCCCCTACGAGCAGTACTTC. Its protein product is CANSFPTGTGPYEQYF.

This clonotype occurred a few times. The V call is TRBV12-3 or TRBV12-4, the J call TRBJ1-2; D is unresolved. The CDR3 consists of 13 residues. V was clipped by 5 bases and J by 6 bases, with 13 bases between them. Written as DNA, the CDR3 is TGTGCCAGCAGTCGACGGGAATCAGATGGCTACACCTTC. Translated, it gives CASSRRESDGYTF.

This clonotype was recorded at least ten times. The chain joins TRBV7-9 to TRBJ2-7, with TRBD2 identical over 8 bases. This CDR3 spans 15 amino acids. V was clipped by 4 bases and J by 7 bases; unmatched bases: 12. Germline assignment: CDR1 SEHNR and CDR2 FQNEAQ (reference sequence). The CDR3 DNA is TGTGCCAGCAGCTCTCCGGGGGGGTCCGGAGGTGAGCAGTACTTC. Its translation: CASSSPGGSGGEQYF.

The chain links TRBV14 to TRBJ2-7; D uncertain. The length of the CDR3 is 14 residues. Germline-derived CDR1 and CDR2 are SGHDN and FVKESK. V lost 4 bases and J 5 bases, leaving 15 bases between the germline ends. The CDR3, as DNA: TGTGCCAGCAGCCCCCAAGGGCGCCTAGACGAGCAGTACTTC. Its protein is CASSPQGRLDEQYF.

The genes are TRBV10-1 and TRBJ1-4; the D gene is possibly TRBD1 (5 bases). V was cut by 7 bases and J by 2 bases, with 14 bases left in between. CDR1 and CDR2 from the germline V gene are WNHNN and SYGVQD (reference sequence). The CDR3 length is 15 residues. Here the CDR3 reads CASKPQGPTNEKLFF. CDR3 nucleotides: TGCGCCAGCAAGCCTCAGGGTCCGACTAATGAAAAACTGTTTTTT.

This clonotype was seen a handful of times. A much larger clone differs from this one at a single base, so this may be a read error. This sequence joins TRBV7-2 and TRBJ1-1, with D possibly matching TRBD1 (5 bases). The CDR3 totals 16 residues. The germline CDR1 and CDR2 sequences are SGHTA and FQGNSA. Deletions cut 5 bases from V and 0 bases from J, with 16 bases between. The CDR3 reads CASSPVYDSMNTEAFF. CDR3 coding DNA: TGTGCCAGCAGCCCCGTCTACGACAGCATGAACACTGAAGCTTTCTTT.